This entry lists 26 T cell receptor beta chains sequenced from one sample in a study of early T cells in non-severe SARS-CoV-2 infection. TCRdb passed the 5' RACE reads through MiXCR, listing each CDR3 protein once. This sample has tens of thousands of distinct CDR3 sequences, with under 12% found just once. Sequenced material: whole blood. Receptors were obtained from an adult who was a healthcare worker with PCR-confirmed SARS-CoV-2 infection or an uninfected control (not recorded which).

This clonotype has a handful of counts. CDR3 sequence reads: CASSPPQPIYEQYF. CDR3 coding DNA: TGTGCCAGCAGTCCCCCTCAACCGATCTACGAGCAGTACTTC. The chain has TRBV28 and TRBJ2-7; D uncertain. Between the trimmed V and J ends, which lost 5 bases and 3 bases, there was a span of 14 bases. The CDR3 contains 14 residues. From germline, CDR1 is MDHEN and CDR2 SYDVKM.

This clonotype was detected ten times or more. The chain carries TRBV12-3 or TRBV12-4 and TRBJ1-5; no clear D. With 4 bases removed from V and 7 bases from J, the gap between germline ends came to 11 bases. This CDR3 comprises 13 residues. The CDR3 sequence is CASSSLPGQPQHF. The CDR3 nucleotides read TGTGCCAGCAGTTCCCTCCCCGGGCAGCCCCAGCATTTT.

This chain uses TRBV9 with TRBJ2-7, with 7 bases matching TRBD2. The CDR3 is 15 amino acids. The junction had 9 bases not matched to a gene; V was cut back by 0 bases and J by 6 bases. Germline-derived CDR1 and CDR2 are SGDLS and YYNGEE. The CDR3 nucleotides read TGTGCCAGCAGCGTAGGCGCGGGAGCTACCCGCGAGCAGTACTTC. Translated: CASSVGAGATREQYF.

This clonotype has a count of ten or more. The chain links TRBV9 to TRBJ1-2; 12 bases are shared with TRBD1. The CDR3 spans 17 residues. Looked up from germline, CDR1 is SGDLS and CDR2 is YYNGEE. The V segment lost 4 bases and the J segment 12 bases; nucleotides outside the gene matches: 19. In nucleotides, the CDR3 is TGTGCCAGCAGCCCCCCCGGGACAGGGGGCGAAATAACGCCGAACACCTTC. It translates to CASSPPGTGGEITPNTF.

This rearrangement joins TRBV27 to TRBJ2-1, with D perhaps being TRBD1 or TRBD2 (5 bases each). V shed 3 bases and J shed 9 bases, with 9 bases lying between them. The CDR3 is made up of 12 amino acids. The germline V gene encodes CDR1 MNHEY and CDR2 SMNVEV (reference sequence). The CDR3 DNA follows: TGTGCCAGCAGTTTTTGGGGGAGTGAGCAGTTCTTC. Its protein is CASSFWGSEQFF.

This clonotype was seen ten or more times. The CDR3 region has the DNA TGTGCCAGCTCACCAGTCACCCAGGGCTGGGGAGATACGCAGTATTTT. Translation gives CASSPVTQGWGDTQYF. The chain is built from TRBV18 and TRBJ2-3; a possible D gene is TRBD1 (5 bases). CDR1 is KGHSH, CDR2 LQKENI, per germline. There are 16 residues in the CDR3. Trimming removed 2 bases from V and 5 bases from J, with 17 bases in between.

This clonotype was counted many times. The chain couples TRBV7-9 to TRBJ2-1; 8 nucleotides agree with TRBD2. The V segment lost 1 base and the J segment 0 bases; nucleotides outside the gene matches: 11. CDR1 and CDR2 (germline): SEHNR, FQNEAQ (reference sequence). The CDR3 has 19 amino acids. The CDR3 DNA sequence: TGTGCCAGCAGCTTAGGCCCTCGGAGCGGGGGCATCTCCTACAATGAGCAGTTCTTC. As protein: CASSLGPRSGGISYNEQFF.

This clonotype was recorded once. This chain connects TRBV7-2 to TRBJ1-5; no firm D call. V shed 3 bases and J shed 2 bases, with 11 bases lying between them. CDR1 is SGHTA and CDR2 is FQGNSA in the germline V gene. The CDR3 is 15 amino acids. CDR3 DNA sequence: TGTGCCAGCAGCTTTTACGGGGTAGGCAATCAGCCCCAGCATTTT. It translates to CASSFYGVGNQPQHF. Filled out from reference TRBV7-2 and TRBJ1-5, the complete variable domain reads GAGVSQSPSNKVTEKGKDVELRCDPISGHTALYWYRQSLGQGLEFLIYFQGNSAPDKSGLPSDRFSAERTGGSVSTLTIQRTQQEDSAVYLCASSFYGVGNQPQHFGDGTRLSIL.

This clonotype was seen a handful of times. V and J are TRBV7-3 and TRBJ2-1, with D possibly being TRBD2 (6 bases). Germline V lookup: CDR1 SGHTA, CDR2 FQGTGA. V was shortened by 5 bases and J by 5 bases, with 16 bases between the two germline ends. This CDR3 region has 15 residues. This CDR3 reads CASSPTGTADNEQFF. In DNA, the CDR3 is TGTGCCAGCAGCCCAACCGGGACTGCAGACAATGAGCAGTTCTTC.

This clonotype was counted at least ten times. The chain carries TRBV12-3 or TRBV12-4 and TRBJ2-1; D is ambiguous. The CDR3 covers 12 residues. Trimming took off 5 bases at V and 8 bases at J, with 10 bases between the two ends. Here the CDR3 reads CASSVLVHEQFF. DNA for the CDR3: TGTGCCAGCAGTGTGCTAGTCCATGAGCAGTTCTTC.

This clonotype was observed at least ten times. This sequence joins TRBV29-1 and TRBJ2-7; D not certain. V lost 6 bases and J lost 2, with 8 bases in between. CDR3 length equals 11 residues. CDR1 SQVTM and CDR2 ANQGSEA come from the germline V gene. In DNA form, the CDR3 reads TGCAGCGTATCGAATACCTACGAGCAGTACTTC. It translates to CSVSNTYEQYF.

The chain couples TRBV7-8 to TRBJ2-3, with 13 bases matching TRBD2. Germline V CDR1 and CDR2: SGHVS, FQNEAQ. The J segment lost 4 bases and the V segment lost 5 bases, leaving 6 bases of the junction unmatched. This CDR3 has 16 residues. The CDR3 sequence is CASSPGLAGPPDTQYF. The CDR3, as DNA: TGTGCCAGCAGCCCGGGACTAGCGGGGCCCCCAGATACGCAGTATTTT.

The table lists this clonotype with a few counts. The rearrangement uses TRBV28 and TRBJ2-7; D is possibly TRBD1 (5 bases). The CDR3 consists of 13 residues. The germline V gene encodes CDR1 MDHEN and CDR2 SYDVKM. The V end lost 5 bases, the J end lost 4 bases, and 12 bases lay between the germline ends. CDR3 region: CASSQDSEYEQYF. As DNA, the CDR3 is TGTGCCAGCAGTCAAGACAGCGAATACGAGCAGTACTTC.

The CDR3 sequence: CSAHAGVGTDTQYF. The CDR3 DNA sequence: TGCAGTGCACATGCAGGGGTAGGCACAGATACGCAGTATTTT. The gene calls are TRBV20-1 and TRBJ2-3; D possibly corresponds to TRBD1 (6 bases). V was shortened by 6 bases and J by 1 base, with 14 bases between the two germline ends. The germline gives CDR1 DFQATT, CDR2 SNEGSKA (reference sequence). This CDR3 is 14 amino acids long.

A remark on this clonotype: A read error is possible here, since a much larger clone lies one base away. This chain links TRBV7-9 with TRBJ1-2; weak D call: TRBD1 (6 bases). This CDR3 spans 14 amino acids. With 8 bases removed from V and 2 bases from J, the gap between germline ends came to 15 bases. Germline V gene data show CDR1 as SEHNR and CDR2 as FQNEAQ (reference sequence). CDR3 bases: TGTGCCAGCGGCCAGGGGTGGGAGAACTATGGCTACACCTTC. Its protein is CASGQGWENYGYTF.

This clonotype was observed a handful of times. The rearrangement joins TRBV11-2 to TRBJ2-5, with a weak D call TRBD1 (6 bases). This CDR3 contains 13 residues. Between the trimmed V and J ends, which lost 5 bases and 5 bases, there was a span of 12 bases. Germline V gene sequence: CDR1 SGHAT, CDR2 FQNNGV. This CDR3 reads CASSPPTGETQYF. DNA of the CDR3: TGTGCCAGCAGCCCACCAACAGGGGAGACCCAGTACTTC.

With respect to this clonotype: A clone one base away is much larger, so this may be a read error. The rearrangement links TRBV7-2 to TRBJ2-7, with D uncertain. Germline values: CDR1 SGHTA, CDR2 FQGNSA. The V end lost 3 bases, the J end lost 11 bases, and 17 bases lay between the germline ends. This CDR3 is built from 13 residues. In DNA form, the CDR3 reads TGTGCCAGCAGCTTGAAAGGGTCGAAAGAAAAGTACTTC. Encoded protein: CASSLKGSKEKYF.

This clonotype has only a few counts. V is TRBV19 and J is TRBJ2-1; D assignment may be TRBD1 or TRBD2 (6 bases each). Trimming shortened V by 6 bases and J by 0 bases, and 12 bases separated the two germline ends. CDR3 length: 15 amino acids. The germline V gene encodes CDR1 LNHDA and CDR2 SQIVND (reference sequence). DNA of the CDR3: TGTGCCAGTAGCCAGTGGGGGGCCTCCTACAATGAGCAGTTCTTC. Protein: CASSQWGASYNEQFF.

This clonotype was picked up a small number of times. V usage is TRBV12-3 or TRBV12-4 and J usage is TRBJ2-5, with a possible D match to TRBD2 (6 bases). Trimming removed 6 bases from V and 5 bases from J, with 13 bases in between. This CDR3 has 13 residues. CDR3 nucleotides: TGTGCCAGCAGAAGGCCTGCGGGGGAGACCCAGTACTTC. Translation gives CASRRPAGETQYF.

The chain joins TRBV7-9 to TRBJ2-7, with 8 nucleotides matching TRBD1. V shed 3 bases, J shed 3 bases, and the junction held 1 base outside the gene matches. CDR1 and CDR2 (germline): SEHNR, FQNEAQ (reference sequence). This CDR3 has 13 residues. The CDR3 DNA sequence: TGTGCCAGCAGCTTCGGACAGGGCTACGAGCAGTACTTC. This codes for CASSFGQGYEQYF.

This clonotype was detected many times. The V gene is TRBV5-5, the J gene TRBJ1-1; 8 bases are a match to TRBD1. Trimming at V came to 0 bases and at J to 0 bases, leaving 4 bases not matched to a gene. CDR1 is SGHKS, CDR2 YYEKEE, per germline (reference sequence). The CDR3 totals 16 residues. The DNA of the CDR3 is TGTGCCAGCAGCTTGGGGACAGGGAGCATGAACACTGAAGCTTTCTTT. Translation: CASSLGTGSMNTEAFF.

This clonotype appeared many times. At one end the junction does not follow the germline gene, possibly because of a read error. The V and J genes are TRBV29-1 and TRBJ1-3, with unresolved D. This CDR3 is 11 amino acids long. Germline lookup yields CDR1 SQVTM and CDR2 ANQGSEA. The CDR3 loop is CSYSSENTIYF. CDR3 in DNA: TGCAGCTACTCCTCTGAAAACACCATATATTTT.

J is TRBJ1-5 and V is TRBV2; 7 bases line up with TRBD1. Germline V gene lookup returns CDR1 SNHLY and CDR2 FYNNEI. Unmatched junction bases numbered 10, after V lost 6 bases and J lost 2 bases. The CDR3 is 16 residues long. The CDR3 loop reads CASRDNRGGGNQPQHF. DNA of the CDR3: TGTGCCAGCAGGGATAACAGGGGTGGTGGCAATCAGCCCCAGCATTTT. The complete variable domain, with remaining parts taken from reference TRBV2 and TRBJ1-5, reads EPEVTQTPSHQVTQMGQEVILRCVPISNHLYFYWYRQILGQKVEFLVSFYNNEISEKSEIFDDQFSVERPDGSNFTLKIRSTKLEDSAMYFCASRDNRGGGNQPQHFGDGTRLSIL.

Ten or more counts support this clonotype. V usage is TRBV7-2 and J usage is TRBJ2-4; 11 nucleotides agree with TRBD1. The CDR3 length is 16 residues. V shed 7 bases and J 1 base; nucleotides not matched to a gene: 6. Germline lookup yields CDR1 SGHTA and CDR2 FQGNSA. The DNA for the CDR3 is TGTGCCAGCAACCCTTGGGACAGGGGGGCCAAAAACATTCAGTACTTC. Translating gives CASNPWDRGAKNIQYF.

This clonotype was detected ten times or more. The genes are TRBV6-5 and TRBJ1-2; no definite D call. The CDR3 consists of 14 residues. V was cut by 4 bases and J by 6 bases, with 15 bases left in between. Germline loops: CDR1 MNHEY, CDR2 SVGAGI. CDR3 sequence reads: CASSLGIIGDGYTF. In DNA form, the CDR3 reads TGTGCCAGCAGTTTAGGGATCATCGGGGATGGCTACACCTTC.

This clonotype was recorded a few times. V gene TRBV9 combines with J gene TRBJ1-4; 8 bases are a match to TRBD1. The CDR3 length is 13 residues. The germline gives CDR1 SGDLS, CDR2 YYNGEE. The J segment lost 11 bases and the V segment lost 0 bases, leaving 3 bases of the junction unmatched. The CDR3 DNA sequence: TGTGCCAGCAGCGTAGGGCAGGGGGCGAAACTGTTTTTT. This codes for CASSVGQGAKLFF.